This passage covers 23 T cell receptor beta chains from one sample sequenced in a study of Ad26.COV2.S vaccination and SARS-CoV-2 variants. Treatment described: 15 to 20 received Ad26.COV2.S at low or high dose, single or two shots; roughly five received placebo; per-sample allocation not given. Each sample was drawn 63 days after the first injection (of vaccine or placebo). Sequencing was performed with immunoSEQ multiplex PCR; in TCRdb, only in-frame clones are kept and a portion is missing. Among 300,000 to 350,000 clones listed, around 90% were seen once. Sequencing was performed on peripheral blood, taken in a trial of Ad26.COV2.S vaccine versus placebo. The receptors come from a person aged 18-65 years who received the Ad26.COV2.S COVID-19 vaccine or a placebo.

V usage is TRBV12-2 and J usage is TRBJ2-1. TRBV12-2 represents a pseudogene. The CDR3 has 16 residues. CDR3 nucleotides: TGTGCAAGTCGCTTAGGGGTAAGGGACTCCTACAATGAGCAGTTCTTC. This encodes CASRLGVRDSYNEQFF.

In DNA, the CDR3 is TGTGCCAGCAGCCAAGAGGTGGAGGGGGATTATGGCTACACCTTC. Amino acids: CASSQEVEGDYGYTF. The V and J genes are TRBV3-1 (or the pseudogene TRBV3-2) and TRBJ1-2; tentatively, D is TRBD1 (6 bases). V dropped 0 bases and J dropped 5 bases, with 13 bases sitting between them. Germline lookup yields CDR1 LGHDT and CDR2 YNNKEL (reference sequence). This CDR3 has 15 residues.

This sequence joins TRBV14 and TRBJ2-1; 14 positions match TRBD2. With V trimmed by 4 bases and J by 10 bases, 3 bases remained unmatched. The germline V gene has CDR1 SGHDN and CDR2 FVKESK. The CDR3 is 14 residues long. For the CDR3, the DNA is TGTGCCAGCAGCCGGACTAGCGGGAGGTGGGAGCAGTTCTTC. Protein: CASSRTSGRWEQFF. The whole variable domain, filled in from reference TRBV14 and TRBJ2-1, reads EAGVTQFPSHSVIEKGQTVTLRCDPISGHDNLYWYRRVMGKEIKFLLHFVKESKQDESGMPNNRFLAERTGGTYSTLKVQPAELEDSGVYFCASSRTSGRWEQFFGPGTRLTVL.

The chain employs TRBV7-6 and TRBJ2-2; possible D gene TRBD1, 6 bases. The CDR3 spans 14 residues. Looked up from germline, CDR1 is SGHVS and CDR2 is FNYEAQ. The V gene lost 5 bases and the J gene lost 5 bases, with 12 bases spanning the gap. DNA for the CDR3: TGTGCCAGCAGCCTATACACAGGGACCGGGGAGCTGTTTTTT. It translates to CASSLYTGTGELFF.

The V gene is TRBV28, the J gene TRBJ1-3; D gene ambiguous. CDR1 and CDR2 (germline): MDHEN, SYDVKM. The V and J ends lost 9 bases and 0 bases respectively, with 12 bases between them. This CDR3 region has 14 residues. The CDR3 reads CASAFGRSGNTIYF. The CDR3 DNA reads TGTGCCAGTGCCTTTGGGCGCTCTGGAAACACCATATATTTT.

The V and J genes are TRBV15 and TRBJ1-3; 7 bases map to TRBD1. Germline-derived CDR1 and CDR2 are LNHNV and YYDKDF (reference sequence). Trimming took 3 bases from V and 4 from J; bases not matched to a gene: 6. CDR3 length: 15 residues. CDR3 region: CATSRDDRAGNTIYF. The DNA for the CDR3 is TGTGCCACCAGCAGGGACGACAGGGCCGGAAACACCATATATTTT.

The gene calls are TRBV19 and TRBJ1-2; a weak D match, TRBD1 (5 bases). In germline, CDR1 is LNHDA, CDR2 SQIVND (reference sequence). The CDR3 spans 13 residues. With 5 bases removed from V and 4 bases from J, the gap between germline ends came to 11 bases. CDR3 amino acids: CASSGRDFYGYTF. The CDR3 nucleotides read TGTGCCAGTAGTGGCAGGGATTTCTATGGCTACACCTTC.

This clone was seen a single time. The genes are TRBV4-3 and TRBJ2-7, with TRBD1 identical over 8 bases. The CDR3 contains 15 residues. Germline values: CDR1 LGHNA, CDR2 YSLEER. V lost 6 bases, J lost 0 bases, and 7 bases stayed unmatched. The CDR3 here is CASSTGQGSSYEQYF. The CDR3 DNA reads as TGCGCCAGCAGTACAGGACAGGGAAGCTCCTACGAGCAGTACTTC.

The gene calls are TRBV27 and TRBJ2-4, with D possibly matching TRBD2 (6 bases). The CDR3 loop spans 18 amino acids. V was shortened by 3 bases and J by 0 bases, with 18 bases between the two germline ends. Germline V lookup: CDR1 MNHEY, CDR2 SMNVEV (reference sequence). The chain's CDR3 is CASSFPLRGLLAKNIQYF. The CDR3 DNA reads TGTGCCAGCAGTTTCCCCCTCCGAGGACTACTAGCCAAAAACATTCAGTACTTC.

The chain couples TRBV15 to TRBJ1-2; D is unresolved. This CDR3 comprises 14 residues. V was trimmed by 0 bases and J by 5 bases, leaving 10 bases between them. Per germline, CDR1 LNHNV and CDR2 YYDKDF (reference sequence). The CDR3 nucleotides are TGTGCCACCAGCAGAGATAGGTCAGGTTATGGCTACACCTTC. Its translation: CATSRDRSGYGYTF.

This rearrangement joins TRBV18 to TRBJ2-3; D tentatively fits TRBD1 or TRBD2 (6 bases each). The V end was cut by 8 bases, the J end by 0 bases, with 18 bases between. The germline CDR1 and CDR2 sequences are KGHSH and LQKENI. CDR3 length: 16 amino acids. The CDR3 spells CASRYGGPPSTDTQYF. The CDR3 DNA follows: TGTGCCAGCCGATACGGGGGCCCACCTAGCACAGATACGCAGTATTTT.

The chain combines TRBV7-6 with TRBJ2-7; D is unresolved. This CDR3 region has 13 residues. V shed 1 base and J shed 3 bases, with 7 bases lying between them. Germline V lookup: CDR1 SGHVS, CDR2 FNYEAQ. Written as DNA, the CDR3 is TGTGCCAGCAGCTTAGACGGAAACTACGAGCAGTACGTC. It is translated as CASSLDGNYEQYV.

This clone was found once. The gene calls are TRBV5-1 and TRBJ2-3, with 10 bases lining up with TRBD1. Germline CDR1 reads SGHRS; CDR2 reads YFSETQ. Trimming removed 4 bases from V and 4 bases from J; junction bases left unmatched: 9. The CDR3 runs to 16 residues. CDR3 sequence: CASSPFGQGDPDTQYF. CDR3 DNA: TGCGCCAGCAGCCCCTTCGGACAGGGGGACCCAGATACGCAGTATTTT. The full variable domain, rest sourced from reference TRBV5-1 and TRBJ2-3, is KAGVTQTPRYLIKTRGQQVTLSCSPISGHRSVSWYQQTPGQGLQFLFEYFSETQRNKGNFPGRFSGRQFSNSRSEMNVSTLELGDSALYLCASSPFGQGDPDTQYFGPGTRLTVL.

The chain is built from TRBV7-9 and TRBJ2-7, with D unresolved. Germline lookup yields CDR1 SEHNR and CDR2 FQNEAQ (reference sequence). The CDR3 spans 11 residues. Trimming shortened V by 7 bases and J by 1 base, and 5 bases separated the two germline ends. The CDR3 loop reads CASTPSYEQYF. CDR3 sequence (DNA): TGTGCCAGCACCCCTTCCTACGAGCAGTACTTC.

The chain carries TRBV6-2 or TRBV6-3 and TRBJ2-4, with 8 bases matching TRBD2. The CDR3 length is 16 residues. Germline trimming cut 4 bases from V and 2 bases from J; bases unmatched to any gene: 7. Germline V gene lookup returns CDR1 MNHEY and CDR2 SVGEGT. The CDR3 loop reads CASSFAGGVTKNIQYF. Here the CDR3 DNA reads TGTGCCAGCAGTTTCGCCGGGGGGGTAACCAAAAACATTCAGTACTTC.

As to this clone: The sample has other DNA sequences that encode this CDR3 too. The chain has TRBV12-3 or TRBV12-4 and TRBJ1-3, with D hard to call. Trimming cost V 6 bases and J 5 bases, with 2 bases left between them. This CDR3 has 10 residues. The CDR3 region is CASSRNTIYF. CDR3 nucleotides: TGTGCCAGCAGCCGAAACACCATATATTTT.

J is TRBJ1-1 and V is TRBV5-1; D gene uncertain. The germline gives CDR1 SGHRS, CDR2 YFSETQ. The CDR3 extends over 13 amino acids. With 4 bases removed from V and 1 base from J, the gap between germline ends came to 8 bases. The CDR3 DNA sequence: TGCGCCAGCAGCCCACTAGCGAACACTGAAGCTTTCTTT. This gives the protein CASSPLANTEAFF.

The chain recombines TRBV3-1 (or the pseudogene TRBV3-2) with TRBJ1-1, with D possibly TRBD1 on 5 matching bases. The CDR3 is 17 residues long. V was cut by 4 bases and J by 2 bases, with 20 bases left in between. Per germline, CDR1 LGHDT and CDR2 YNNKEL (reference sequence). CDR3 DNA: TGTGCCAGCAGCCTCCTGGGGGGAATTGGGGCTAACACTGAAGCTTTCTTT. It translates to CASSLLGGIGANTEAFF.

This chain joins TRBV11-2 and TRBJ1-1; D call uncertain. The CDR3 has 13 residues. CDR1 SGHAT and CDR2 FQNNGV come from the germline V gene. V shed 1 base and J shed 4 bases, with 7 bases lying between them. CDR3 in DNA: TGTGCCAGCAGCTTAGGGCCTGTCACTGAAGCTTTCTTT. Protein: CASSLGPVTEAFF.

The chain has TRBV6-6 and TRBJ2-3, with D perhaps matching TRBD1 or TRBD2 (6 bases each). Trimming pared 2 bases from V and 1 base from J, leaving 13 bases between. The CDR3 runs 16 residues. Germline V lookup: CDR1 MNHNY, CDR2 SVGAGI (reference sequence). CDR3 nucleotide sequence: TGTGCCAGCAGTTACGGAGGGGGTTACGGCACAGATACGCAGTATTTT. Translation: CASSYGGGYGTDTQYF.

The chain combines TRBV7-9 with TRBJ1-1; the D is unclear. The CDR3 covers 12 residues. Germline V CDR1 and CDR2: SEHNR, FQNEAQ (reference sequence). V lost 2 bases to trimming and J lost 1 base, with 2 bases between them. The CDR3 sequence: CASSLTNTEAFF. DNA of the CDR3: TGTGCCAGCAGCTTAACGAACACTGAAGCTTTCTTT.

This clone was seen only once. This chain joins TRBV4-3 and TRBJ2-7; 9 bases agree with TRBD1. This CDR3 has 16 residues. Germline V gene lookup returns CDR1 LGHNA and CDR2 YSLEER. V trimming: 4 bases; J trimming: 5 bases; junction bases outside the gene matches: 12. DNA for the CDR3: TGCGCCAGCAGCCCGCCCCAGGGACAGGGTGCCCACGAGCAGTACTTC. It specifies CASSPPQGQGAHEQYF.

The V and J genes are TRBV15 and TRBJ1-2; D is unclear. In germline, CDR1 is LNHNV, CDR2 YYDKDF (reference sequence). This CDR3 is built from 15 residues. Trimming cost V 0 bases and J 7 bases, with 15 bases left between them. In nucleotides, the CDR3 is TGTGCCACCAGCAGAGAAAGGGAGATGGCGCTTGGCTACACCTTC. The encoded protein is CATSREREMALGYTF.